This T cell receptor (beta chain) was identified in a study of PD-1 blockade in classical Hodgkin lymphoma. Study findings and constraints: Reports indicated that newly diagnosed patients had lower baseline TCR diversity than healthy donors did.

About this clone itself: The antigen is not known.

TCRdb keeps only in-frame clones here, not all; method: immunoSEQ multiplex PCR. The sample consists of fewer than 90,000 clones, just over 90% of them appearing once. All patients experienced relapse after autologous stem cell transplantation, and brentuximab vedotin exposure was variable. Trimming left V 4 bases short and J 4 bases short, with 23 bases between. Germline values: CDR1 GTSNPN, CDR2 SVGIG (reference sequence). The CDR3 has 16 amino acids. The starting material was peripheral blood mononuclear cells (PBMCs), obtained at baseline. The source is a human donor with classical Hodgkin lymphoma. The V and J genes are TRBV30 and TRBJ2-7, with D possibly being TRBD1 or TRBD2 (6 bases each). The CDR3 region has the DNA TGTGCCTGGACCTCAAAGGGGGGCAAGGGGACTTACGAGCAGTACTTC. Translated: CAWTSKGGKGTYEQYF. Combining the CDR3 with reference TRBV30 and TRBJ2-7 gives the whole variable domain SQTIHQWPATLVQPVGSPLSLECTVEGTSNPNLYWYRQAAGRGLQLLFYSVGIGQISSEVPQNLSASRPQDRQFILSSKKLLLSDSGFYLCAWTSKGGKGTYEQYFGPGTRLTVT.